This T cell receptor (beta chain) was recorded in a study of blood T cell repertoires in COVID-19. Study summary: Spain, Italy and the United States supplied samples that represented acute and convalescent COVID-19. T cells, B-cell-depleted T cells, or PBMCs supplied cDNA or gDNA.

As originally analysed: Amplified reference gene primers provided the basis for estimating nucleated cell counts. Clones were read by immunoSEQ multiplex PCR, and TCRdb kept only the in-frame ones, dropping some. V, J and clone size were drawn from that table, and D and trimming were deduced from the DNA. The sample lists about 220,000 clones; more than 65% were seen once. This TCR came from a woman older than 75 with acute or convalescent COVID-19. The source material was peripheral blood.

This CDR3 is CASRGLFEGDEQFF. The CDR3, as DNA: TGTGCCAGCAGGGGTCTCTTCGAGGGGGATGAGCAGTTCTTC. The chain is built from TRBV2 and TRBJ2-1; D perhaps matches TRBD1 (6 bases). Trimming cost V 6 bases and J 8 bases, with 17 bases left between them. The germline V gene encodes CDR1 SNHLY and CDR2 FYNNEI. The CDR3 contains 14 residues.